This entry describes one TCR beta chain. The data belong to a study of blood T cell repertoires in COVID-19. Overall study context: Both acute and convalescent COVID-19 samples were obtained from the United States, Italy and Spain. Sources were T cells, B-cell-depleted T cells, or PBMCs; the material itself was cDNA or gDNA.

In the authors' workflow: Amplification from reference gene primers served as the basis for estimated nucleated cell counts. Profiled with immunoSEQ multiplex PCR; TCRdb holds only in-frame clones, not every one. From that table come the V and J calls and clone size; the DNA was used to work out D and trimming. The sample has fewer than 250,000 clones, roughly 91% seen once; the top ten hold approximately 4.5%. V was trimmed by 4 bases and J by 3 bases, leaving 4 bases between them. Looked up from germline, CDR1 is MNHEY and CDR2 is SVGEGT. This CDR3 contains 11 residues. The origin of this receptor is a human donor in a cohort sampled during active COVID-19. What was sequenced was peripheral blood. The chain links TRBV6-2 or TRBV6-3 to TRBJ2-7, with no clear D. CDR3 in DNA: TGTGCCAGCAGTTCAGTCTACGAGCAGTACTTC. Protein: CASSSVYEQYF.